Presented here are 20 T cell receptor beta chains from one specimen sequenced in a study of breast tumors, draining lymph nodes, adjacent tissues. TCRdb re-derived calls from the multiplex PCR reads in MiXCR, one entry per CDR3 protein. Here the sample spans 150,000 to 200,000 distinct CDR3 sequences, 30% to 35% being singletons. The lymph nodes were axillary draining lymph nodes from breast cancer patients. Sequences were obtained from axillary lymph node tissue. The receptors stem from a female donor with breast cancer. Some clones in this sample may be carry-over from other donors' samples.

This clonotype appeared many times. The rearrangement joins TRBV30 to TRBJ2-7; TRBD1 matches at 8 bases. J was trimmed by 5 bases and V by 4 bases; bases with no gene match: 7. Per the germline V gene, CDR1 is GTSNPN and CDR2 is SVGIG (reference sequence). This CDR3 is 13 amino acids long. In DNA, the CDR3 is TGTGCCTGGACCGGGACAGGTGAACACGAGCAGTACTTC. This encodes CAWTGTGEHEQYF.

This clonotype came up many times. The chain uses TRBV19 and TRBJ1-5, with a possible D match to TRBD1 (5 bases). Trimming took 4 bases from V and 4 from J, leaving 11 bases between them. The CDR3 covers 14 residues. CDR1 and CDR2 (germline): LNHDA, SQIVND (reference sequence). The CDR3 DNA reads as TGTGCCAGTAGTAAGGCAGGGCCTAATCAGCCCCAGCATTTT. This codes for CASSKAGPNQPQHF.

This clonotype was observed many times. The gene calls are TRBV12-5 and TRBJ2-1, with 10 bases aligning to TRBD2. J lost 4 bases, V lost 5 bases, and 8 bases had no gene match. The CDR3 has 16 residues. Germline CDR1 reads LGHNT; CDR2 reads FRNRAP. CDR3 sequence: CASGPKREGRYNEQFF. Here the CDR3 DNA reads TGTGCTAGTGGTCCAAAGCGGGAGGGCCGGTACAATGAGCAGTTCTTC.

Remarks on this clonotype: Germline is not matched at one junction end, which may reflect a read error. The gene calls are TRBV12-5 and TRBJ2-3, with TRBD2 identical over 11 bases. Germline CDR1 and CDR2: LGHNT and FRNRAP. The CDR3 extends over 16 amino acids. The CDR3 DNA is TGTGCCAGTGGTTTGGGGCTAGCGGGAGGCTCAGGTACGCAGTATTTT. Its protein product is CASGLGLAGGSGTQYF.

This clonotype was seen once. This CDR3 reads CASSLDQGLAGGPPEQYF. Written as DNA, the CDR3 is TGTGCCAGCAGCTTAGATCAAGGACTAGCGGGAGGGCCTCCGGAGCAGTACTTC. The chain carries TRBV7-6 and TRBJ2-7, with 15 bases matching TRBD2. This CDR3 region has 18 residues. V shed 1 base and J 7 bases; nucleotides not matched to a gene: 11. Looked up from germline, CDR1 is SGHVS and CDR2 is FNYEAQ.

This clonotype was counted many times. This sequence joins TRBV14 and TRBJ2-1, with a weak D call TRBD2 (6 bases). Germline lookup yields CDR1 SGHDN and CDR2 FVKESK. Trimming removed 3 bases from V and 1 base from J, with 10 bases in between. This CDR3 has 15 amino acids. CDR3 bases: TGTGCCAGCAGCCATGGAGGGCTTTCCTACAATGAGCAGTTCTTC. Translating it yields CASSHGGLSYNEQFF.

The gene calls are TRBV25-1 and TRBJ1-5; 7 bases are a match to TRBD1. This CDR3 is built from 15 residues. Germline loops: CDR1 MGHDK, CDR2 SYGVNS. Trimming cost V 4 bases and J 4 bases; bases outside gene matches: 7. CDR3 coding DNA: TGTGCCAGCAGTGGACCCGGGACAGAGAATCAGCCCCAGCATTTT. It codes for CASSGPGTENQPQHF.

This clonotype was counted only a few times. This chain connects TRBV20-1 to TRBJ2-5; 7 bases are shared with TRBD2. V lost 0 bases to trimming and J lost 7 bases; unmatched junction nucleotides: 17. Germline-derived CDR1 and CDR2 are DFQATT and SNEGSKA (reference sequence). The CDR3 spans 17 residues. As DNA, the CDR3 is TGCAGTGCTAGAGATTGGGGGGGGGGAGCATCCGTTGTGACCCAGTACTTC. As protein: CSARDWGGGASVVTQYF.

This clonotype was found a few times. The chain uses TRBV15 and TRBJ2-1, with D possibly matching TRBD1 (5 bases). Germline V gene lookup returns CDR1 LNHNV and CDR2 YYDKDF (reference sequence). CDR3 length: 10 amino acids. This CDR3 reads CARAGNEQFF. DNA of the CDR3: TGTGCTAGAGCAGGGAATGAGCAGTTCTTC.

This clonotype was observed many times. The rearrangement links TRBV7-8 to TRBJ2-7, with TRBD2 matching 12 bases. With V trimmed by 5 bases and J by 6 bases, 8 bases remained unmatched. Germline CDR1 and CDR2: SGHVS and FQNEAQ. The CDR3 has 15 amino acids. CDR3 amino acids: CASSRLTSGSTEQYF. The CDR3 DNA is TGTGCCAGCAGCCGCCTGACTAGCGGGAGCACCGAGCAGTACTTC.

Many counts were recorded for this clonotype. The rearrangement joins TRBV7-9 to TRBJ2-3; TRBD2 might be the D (7 bases). Trimming took 5 bases from V and 6 from J, leaving 21 bases between them. The germline gives CDR1 SEHNR, CDR2 FQNEAQ (reference sequence). The CDR3 covers 16 residues. The CDR3 region is CASSRGGALKFDTQYF. CDR3 sequence (DNA): TGTGCCAGCAGCCGAGGGGGGGCCCTTAAATTTGATACGCAGTATTTT.

This clonotype was counted ten times or more. J is TRBJ2-1 and V is TRBV20-1, with D maybe TRBD1 (5 bases). The CDR3 runs to 11 residues. CDR1 is DFQATT, CDR2 SNEGSKA, per germline (reference sequence). V lost 1 base and J lost 7, with 5 bases in between. The CDR3 DNA reads as TGCAGTGCTAGAGCAGGGAATGAGCAGTTCTTC. Protein product: CSARAGNEQFF.

This clonotype was picked up many times. The chain links TRBV5-8 to TRBJ1-5; D is unresolved. V was cut by 0 bases and J by 7 bases, with 2 bases left in between. Germline V gene sequence: CDR1 SGHTS, CDR2 YDEGEE. This CDR3 comprises 11 residues. The CDR3 nucleotides are TGTGCCAGCAGCTTGGGACAGCCCCAGCATTTT. Translating it yields CASSLGQPQHF.

This clonotype has a count of ten or more. This rearrangement joins TRBV6-6 to TRBJ2-7; 11 bases fit TRBD2. This CDR3 spans 16 amino acids. Unmatched junction bases numbered 7, after V lost 4 bases and J lost 2 bases. The germline V gene encodes CDR1 MNHNY and CDR2 SVGAGI (reference sequence). CDR3 in DNA: TGTGCCAGCAGTTGGCCTGGGACTAGCGGAGCCTACGAGCAGTACTTC. The encoded protein is CASSWPGTSGAYEQYF.

This clonotype was counted at least ten times. The V and J genes are TRBV12-3 or TRBV12-4 and TRBJ2-7; 8 nucleotides line up with TRBD2. V lost 4 bases and J lost 4; bases outside the gene matches: 6. This CDR3 region has 14 residues. CDR3 sequence: CASSWGLVAYEQYF. The CDR3 bases are TGTGCCAGCAGTTGGGGACTAGTCGCATACGAGCAGTACTTC.

This clonotype showed up many times. The chain recombines TRBV12-3 or TRBV12-4 with TRBJ2-5; 7 bases are shared with TRBD2. J lost 4 bases, V lost 6 bases, and 11 bases had no gene match. The CDR3 is made up of 15 amino acids. The CDR3 here is CASSPPGGGGETQYF. CDR3 bases: TGTGCCAGCAGCCCCCCGGGTGGGGGGGGAGAGACCCAGTACTTC.

About this clonotype: The junction departs from germline at one end; a sequencing error may be responsible. The chain employs TRBV5-4 and TRBJ2-1, with D perhaps TRBD1 or TRBD2 (7 bases each). CDR1 and CDR2 (germline): SGHNT, YYREEE (reference sequence). This CDR3 is 13 amino acids long. The CDR3 DNA follows: TGTGCCAGCAGCCCAGGGAGGGGGCTTGAGCAGCTCTTC. Its translation: CASSPGRGLEQLF.

This CDR3 is CARAHPGTVNSPLHF. As DNA, the CDR3 is TGTGCTAGAGCTCATCCCGGGACGGTGAATTCACCCCTCCACTTT. The genes are TRBV5-4 and TRBJ1-6, with D possibly being TRBD1 (5 bases). The CDR3 has 15 amino acids. The V gene's germline CDR1 is SGHNT and CDR2 YYREEE (reference sequence). Full variable domain (remainder filled in from reference TRBV5-4 and TRBJ1-6): ETGVTQSPTHLIKTRGQQVTLRCSSQSGHNTVSWYQQALGQGPQFIFQYYREEENGRGNFPPRFSGLQFPNYSSELNVNALELDDSALYLCARAHPGTVNSPLHFGNGTRLTVT.

This clonotype was seen repeatedly, ten times or more. V gene TRBV19 combines with J gene TRBJ1-5; a weak D match, TRBD1 (5 bases). The CDR3 has 14 amino acids. Per the germline V gene, CDR1 is LNHDA and CDR2 is SQIVND (reference sequence). V lost 7 bases and J 7 bases, leaving 17 bases between the germline ends. The DNA for the CDR3 is TGTGCCAGTATGGGACGGAGGTTAGGACAGCCCCAGCATTTT. Its protein product is CASMGRRLGQPQHF. Supplemented by reference TRBV19 and TRBJ1-5, the full variable domain reads DGGITQSPKYLFRKEGQNVTLSCEQNLNHDAMYWYRQDPGQGLRLIYYSQIVNDFQKGDIAEGYSVSREKKESFPLTVTSAQKNPTAFYLCASMGRRLGQPQHFGDGTRLSIL.

This clonotype was detected only once. As the CDR3 is not closed by the conserved phenylalanine or tryptophan, this likely results from a read error. The limits of the CDR3 on the DNA are not certain, so only TCRdb's listed CDR3 is given. The chain joins TRBV7-2 to TRBJ2-7; the D call in the table, TRBD2, was not verified against the DNA. Germline assignment: CDR1 SGHTA and CDR2 FQGNSA. The length of the CDR3 is 9 amino acids, counting both ends. CDR3 region: CASSLAGSC.